This passage covers 17 T cell receptor beta chains from one sample sequenced in a study of monozygotic twins with inflammatory bowel disease. From its re-call of the 5' RACE reads, TCRdb lists each CDR3 protein once, without DNA. This sample's table reports 150,000 to 200,000 distinct CDR3 sequences. The sequencing sample was made of blood. Receptor source: a human donor with ulcerative colitis or Crohn's disease, or a healthy co-twin of an affected twin (not recorded which).

This chain joins TRBV6-2 or TRBV6-3 and TRBJ2-1; absent DNA, TCRdb's TRBD2 call cannot be checked. Germline values: CDR1 MNHEY, CDR2 SVGEGT. CDR3 length: 18 residues. The CDR3 region is CASSYPLGLAGDDNEQFF.

J is TRBJ1-1 and V is TRBV20-1. The CDR3 sequence is 12 residues long. From germline, CDR1 is DFQATT and CDR2 SNEGSKA (reference sequence). This CDR3 reads CSARVGRTEAFF.

The rearrangement links TRBV29-1 to TRBJ1-5. This CDR3 has 12 amino acids. The germline gives CDR1 SQVTM, CDR2 ANQGSEA. CDR3 sequence reads: CSVEDPGQPQHF.

J is TRBJ2-2 and V is TRBV29-1; without DNA, the TCRdb call of TRBD1 cannot be checked. This CDR3 region has 12 residues. CDR1 and CDR2 from the germline V gene are SQVTM and ANQGSEA. The CDR3 protein is CSVDRDTGELFF.

The chain links TRBV5-4 to TRBJ2-7; no DNA is available, so the TRBD2 call from TCRdb remains unchecked. The CDR3 is made up of 16 amino acids. Germline CDR1 and CDR2: SGHNT and YYREEE (reference sequence). The CDR3 is CASSLPGGFPSYEQYF. Full variable domain (missing parts from reference TRBV5-4 and TRBJ2-7): ETGVTQSPTHLIKTRGQQVTLRCSSQSGHNTVSWYQQALGQGPQFIFQYYREEENGRGNFPPRFSGLQFPNYSSELNVNALELDDSALYLCASSLPGGFPSYEQYFGPGTRLTVT.

V and J are TRBV10-3 and TRBJ1-5; absent DNA, TCRdb's TRBD1 call cannot be checked. CDR1 is ENHRY, CDR2 SYGVKD, per germline. The CDR3 sequence is 15 residues long. The CDR3 here is CAISERGGQWQPQHF.

The rearrangement links TRBV5-6 to TRBJ1-6. The CDR3 sequence is 16 residues long. Looked up from germline, CDR1 is SGHDT and CDR2 is YYEEEE. CDR3 region: CASSADLSSYNSPLHF.

The chain is built from TRBV29-1 and TRBJ1-1. The CDR3 is 11 residues long. Per the germline V gene, CDR1 is SQVTM and CDR2 is ANQGSEA. The CDR3 protein is CSAIPNTEAFF.

The gene calls are TRBV4-2 and TRBJ2-7. Germline values: CDR1 LGHNA, CDR2 YNFKEQ. This CDR3 has 15 residues. Here the CDR3 reads CASSQQATSPYEQYF.

J is TRBJ2-1 and V is TRBV6-4; TCRdb lists TRBD2, though no DNA is available to test this call. CDR3 size: 14 residues. The germline V gene encodes CDR1 MRHNA and CDR2 SNTAGT. The CDR3 sequence: CASGDRAPYNEQFF.

V gene TRBV25-1 combines with J gene TRBJ2-1. Germline values: CDR1 MGHDK, CDR2 SYGVNS. The CDR3 is made up of 11 amino acids. CDR3 region: CASSSYNEQFF.

The rearrangement joins TRBV6-5 to TRBJ2-5; the TCRdb D gene call, TRBD2, has no DNA to confirm it. This CDR3 is built from 16 residues. CDR1 is MNHEY and CDR2 is SVGAGI in the germline V gene. The CDR3 here is CASSYPKFGLADTQYF.

This rearrangement joins TRBV25-1 to TRBJ2-1; the D call of TRBD1 rests on TCRdb alone, since no DNA is present to check it. CDR3 length: 13 residues. Germline loops: CDR1 MGHDK, CDR2 SYGVNS. The CDR3 loop reads CASSDPTGFEQFF.

The genes are TRBV12-3 or TRBV12-4 and TRBJ1-5. The CDR3 sequence is 16 residues long. Here the CDR3 reads CASSLWSRASNQPQHF.

The rearrangement uses TRBV4-1 and TRBJ2-1; TCRdb designates TRBD2, a call that cannot be tested without DNA. Germline V gene lookup returns CDR1 MGHRA and CDR2 YSYEKL. The CDR3 has 14 amino acids. The CDR3: CASSQVPSSNEQFF.

The rearrangement uses TRBV7-9 and TRBJ1-1; TCRdb proposes TRBD1, but this gene call is untestable without DNA. This CDR3 has 15 residues. The V gene's germline CDR1 is SEHNR and CDR2 FQNEAQ (reference sequence). The CDR3 loop reads CASSFSTVLNTEAFF.

The rearrangement links TRBV6-1 to TRBJ1-6; TCRdb designates TRBD1, a call that cannot be tested without DNA. The CDR3 spans 14 residues. Germline V CDR1 and CDR2: MNHNS, SASEGT. The CDR3 protein is CASSAGTGESPLHF.